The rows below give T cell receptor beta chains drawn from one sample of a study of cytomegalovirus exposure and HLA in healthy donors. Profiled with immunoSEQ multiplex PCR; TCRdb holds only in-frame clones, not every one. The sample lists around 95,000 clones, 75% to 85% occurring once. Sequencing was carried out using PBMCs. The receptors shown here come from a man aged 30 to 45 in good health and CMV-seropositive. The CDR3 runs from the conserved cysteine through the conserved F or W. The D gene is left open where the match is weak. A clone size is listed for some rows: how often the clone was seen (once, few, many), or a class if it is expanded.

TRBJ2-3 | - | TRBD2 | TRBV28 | CASSPPGAREVWEDTQYF | TGTGCCAGCAGTCCCCCGGGGGCGCGGGAGGTCTGGGAAGATACGCAGTATTTT
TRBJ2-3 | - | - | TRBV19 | CASRNPSGNHRTDTQYF | TGTGCCAGTAGGAACCCCTCGGGGAATCACCGCACAGATACGCAGTATTTT
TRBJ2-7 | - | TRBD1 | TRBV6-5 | CASSYEAGTGLDEQYF | TGTGCCAGCAGTTACGAAGCCGGGACAGGGCTGGACGAGCAGTACTTC
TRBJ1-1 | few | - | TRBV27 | CASSLLTENTEAFF | TGTGCCAGCAGTTTATTGACAGAGAACACTGAAGCTTTCTTT
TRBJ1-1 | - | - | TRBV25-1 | CASSEGGSWQTEAFF | TGTGCCAGCAGTGAGGGCGGGTCGTGGCAAACTGAAGCTTTCTTT
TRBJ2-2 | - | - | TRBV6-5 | CASSRGRNTGELFF | TGTGCCAGCAGTCGGGGGAGGAACACCGGGGAGCTGTTTTTT
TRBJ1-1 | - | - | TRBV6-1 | CASSEDSGALGETEAFF | TGTGCCAGCAGTGAAGATTCGGGAGCCCTTGGAGAAACTGAAGCTTTCTTT
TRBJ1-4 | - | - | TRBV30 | CAWSVAGREKLFF | TGTGCCTGGAGTGTGGCAGGGCGGGAAAAACTGTTTTTT
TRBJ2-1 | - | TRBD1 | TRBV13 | CASSPPGQGTEGRQFF | TGTGCCAGCAGCCCCCCGGGACAGGGAACCGAAGGTAGACAGTTCTTC
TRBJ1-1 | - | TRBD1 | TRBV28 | CASTGQVYLEAFF | TGTGCCAGCACCGGACAGGTCTACCTTGAAGCTTTCTTT
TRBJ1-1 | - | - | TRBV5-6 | CASSFSVNTEAFF | TGTGCCAGCAGCTTCTCGGTGAACACTGAAGCTTTCTTT
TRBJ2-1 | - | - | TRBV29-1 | CSVGHTYNEQFF | TGCAGCGTCGGACACACCTACAATGAGCAGTTCTTC
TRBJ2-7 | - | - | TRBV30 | CAWSVQGYEQYF | TGTGCCTGGAGTGTACAGGGTTACGAGCAGTACTTC
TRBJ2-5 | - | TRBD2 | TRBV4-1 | CASSQSSGRETQYF | TGCGCCAGCAGCCAATCGAGCGGGAGGGAGACCCAGTACTTC
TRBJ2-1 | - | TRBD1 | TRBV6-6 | CASSYGQGYEQFF | TGTGCCAGCAGTTACGGACAGGGCTATGAGCAGTTCTTC
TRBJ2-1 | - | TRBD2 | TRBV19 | CASMRGSSYNEQFF | TGTGCCAGTATGCGGGGGAGCTCCTACAATGAGCAGTTCTTC
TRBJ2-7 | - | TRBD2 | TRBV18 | CASSPRLASYEQYF | TGTGCCAGCTCACCTCGACTAGCCTCCTACGAGCAGTACTTC
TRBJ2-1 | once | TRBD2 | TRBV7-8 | CASSPRGLAGGPGEQFF | TGTGCCAGCAGCCCGAGAGGGCTTGCGGGAGGGCCGGGTGAGCAGTTCTTC
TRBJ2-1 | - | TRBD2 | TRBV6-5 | CASSTSGAINNEQFF | TGTGCCAGCAGTACTAGCGGAGCCATAAACAATGAGCAGTTCTTC
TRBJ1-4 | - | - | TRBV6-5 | CASSSNEKLFF | TGTGCCAGCAGTTCGAATGAAAAACTGTTTTTT
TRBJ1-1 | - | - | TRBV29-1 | CSVDRAGPAFF | TGCAGCGTTGATCGCGCGGGACCGGCTTTCTTT
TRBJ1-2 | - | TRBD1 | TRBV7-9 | CASSLGSTGNEGGYTF | TGTGCCAGCAGCTTAGGGTCGACAGGGAATGAGGGTGGCTACACCTTC
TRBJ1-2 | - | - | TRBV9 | CASSTRDGLDGYTF | TGTGCCAGCAGCACGCGGGACGGGCTGGACGGCTACACCTTC
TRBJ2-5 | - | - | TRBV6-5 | CASSEGQETQYF | TGTGCCAGCTCAGAGGGTCAAGAGACCCAGTACTTC
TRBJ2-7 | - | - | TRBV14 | CASSLGDSYEQYF | TGTGCCAGCAGCCTCGGGGATTCCTACGAGCAGTACTTC
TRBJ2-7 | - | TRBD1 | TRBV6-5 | CASSQGTAYEQYF | TGTGCCAGCAGTCAGGGGACAGCCTACGAGCAGTACTTC
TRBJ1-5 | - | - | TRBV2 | CASSIPTGLSNQPQHF | TGTGCCAGCAGTATACCGACAGGCTTAAGCAATCAGCCCCAGCATTTT
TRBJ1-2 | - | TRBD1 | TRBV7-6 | CASSRRAGGLDGYTF | TGTGCCAGCAGCCGGAGGGCAGGGGGATTGGACGGCTACACCTTC
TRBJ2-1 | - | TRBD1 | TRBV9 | CASSVDGQGYNEQFF | TGTGCCAGCAGCGTAGATGGACAGGGGTACAATGAGCAGTTCTTC
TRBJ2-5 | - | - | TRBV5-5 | CASSFWAEETQYF | TGTGCCAGCAGCTTCTGGGCAGAAGAGACCCAGTACTTC
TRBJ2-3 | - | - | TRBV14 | CASSQDLLAGTDTQYF | TGTGCCAGCAGCCAAGATCTCCTGGCCGGCACAGATACGCAGTATTTT
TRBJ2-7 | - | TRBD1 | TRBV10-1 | CASSDAGGDEQYF | TGCGCCAGCAGTGACGCAGGGGGCGACGAGCAGTACTTC
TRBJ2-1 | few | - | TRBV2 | CASRQTGNYNEQFF | TGTGCCAGCAGGCAAACCGGGAACTACAATGAGCAGTTCTTC
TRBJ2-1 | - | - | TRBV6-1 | CASSEALGRPIYNEQFF | TGTGCCAGCAGTGAAGCGTTGGGGAGGCCCATTTACAATGAGCAGTTCTTC
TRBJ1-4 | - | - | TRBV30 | CAWSVPRNEKLFF | TGTGCCTGGAGTGTACCCCGGAATGAAAAACTGTTTTTT
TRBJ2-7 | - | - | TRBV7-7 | CASSLTPGDEQYF | TGTGCCAGCAGCTTGACCCCGGGGGACGAGCAGTACTTC